This record concerns one TCR beta chain sequence. Its antigen is not known. The CDR3 runs 16 residues. Germline V lookup: CDR1 PRHDT, CDR2 FYEKMQ (reference sequence). V gave up 5 bases and J gave up 9 bases; unmatched junction bases: 8. These data belong to a study of cytomegalovirus exposure and HLA in healthy donors. Study-wide findings and caveats: Trimming of TCR beta V- and J-genes showed a link, identified in a later analysis, to a missense DCLRE1C variant. Previous analysis showed most TCR beta V segments were productive about 87% or about 30% of the time.

Primers included in the PCR were 60 Vbeta and 13 Jbeta primers. Measured with immunoSEQ multiplex PCR; TCRdb has only the in-frame clones, and not every one. Seen here are approximately 100,000 clones, over 60% observed once, and the top ten hold over 4%. The sample consisted of PBMCs. The origin of this receptor is a female donor in good health and CMV-seropositive. The chain links TRBV13 to TRBJ2-1, with 15 positions matching TRBD2. Written as DNA, the CDR3 is TGTGCCAGCAGCCTTGGACTAGCGGGGGGGCACGGTGAGCAGTTCTTC. Amino acid sequence: CASSLGLAGGHGEQFF.